What follows are 29 T cell receptor beta chains derived from one specimen sequenced in a study of T cells in tuberculosis. Assay: immunoSEQ multiplex PCR; the TCRdb copy retains only in-frame clones and omits some. The data contain tens of thousands of clones, about 95% of them singletons. Sequenced material: PBMCs. The receptor source for this set is a donor aged 10-35 years with latent tuberculosis or without tuberculosis infection.

This chain joins TRBV5-1 and TRBJ2-1, with 13 bases that match TRBD2. The germline CDR1 and CDR2 sequences are SGHRS and YFSETQ. The CDR3 spans 18 residues. The V and J ends lost 2 bases and 4 bases, in that order; junction bases with no gene match: 9. CDR3 sequence: CASSFWTSGRIGYNEQFF. The DNA for the CDR3 is TGCGCCAGCAGCTTTTGGACTAGCGGGAGAATTGGGTACAATGAGCAGTTCTTC. Drawing the rest from reference TRBV5-1 and TRBJ2-1, the complete variable domain is KAGVTQTPRYLIKTRGQQVTLSCSPISGHRSVSWYQQTPGQGLQFLFEYFSETQRNKGNFPGRFSGRQFSNSRSEMNVSTLELGDSALYLCASSFWTSGRIGYNEQFFGPGTRLTVL.

This clone showed up just once. The chain carries TRBV18 and TRBJ1-5; no clear D. The length of the CDR3 is 14 residues. Germline V gene lookup returns CDR1 KGHSH and CDR2 LQKENI. The V gene lost 0 bases and the J gene lost 4 bases, with 7 bases spanning the gap. CDR3 protein: CASSPPGGNQPQHF. The CDR3 coding sequence is TGTGCCAGCTCACCACCGGGAGGGAATCAGCCCCAGCATTTT.

The chain joins TRBV4-2 to TRBJ2-3; a possible D gene is TRBD1 (5 bases). Germline lookup yields CDR1 LGHNA and CDR2 YNFKEQ. This CDR3 has 14 residues. V was trimmed by 1 base and J by 9 bases, leaving 14 bases between them. Here the CDR3 reads CASSQVGPSMTQYF. The CDR3, as DNA: TGTGCCAGCAGCCAAGTGGGGCCTAGTATGACGCAGTATTTT.

The V and J genes are TRBV25-1 and TRBJ1-2; 9 bases align to TRBD1. This CDR3 is built from 14 residues. Germline trimming cut 3 bases from V and 2 bases from J; bases unmatched to any gene: 1. Germline-derived CDR1 and CDR2 are MGHDK and SYGVNS. The CDR3 spells CASSEGTGNYGYTF. Here the CDR3 DNA reads TGTGCCAGCAGTGAGGGGACAGGGAACTATGGCTACACCTTC.

This clone has just one count. This chain connects TRBV5-1 to TRBJ2-3, with 9 bases matching TRBD2. The CDR3 loop spans 15 amino acids. Germline V CDR1 and CDR2: SGHRS, YFSETQ. J was trimmed by 1 base and V by 7 bases; bases with no gene match: 7. CDR3 DNA sequence: TGCGCCAGCTCCCCTCGCGGGGGGGGCACAGATACGCAGTATTTT. It translates to CASSPRGGGTDTQYF. Combining the CDR3 with reference TRBV5-1 and TRBJ2-3 gives the whole variable domain KAGVTQTPRYLIKTRGQQVTLSCSPISGHRSVSWYQQTPGQGLQFLFEYFSETQRNKGNFPGRFSGRQFSNSRSEMNVSTLELGDSALYLCASSPRGGGTDTQYFGPGTRLTVL.

This clone was recorded once. This chain links TRBV6-5 with TRBJ1-1, with 8 bases aligning to TRBD1. CDR1 is MNHEY and CDR2 is SVGAGI in the germline V gene. This CDR3 is 14 amino acids long. The V segment lost 4 bases and the J segment 4 bases; nucleotides outside the gene matches: 5. CDR3 in amino acids: CASSFTTGGTEAFF. The CDR3, as DNA: TGTGCCAGCAGTTTTACTACAGGGGGCACTGAAGCTTTCTTT.

The gene calls are TRBV4-1 and TRBJ2-1; the match to TRBD2 covers 9 bases. Germline lookup yields CDR1 MGHRA and CDR2 YSYEKL. The length of the CDR3 is 17 residues. V dropped 2 bases and J dropped 1; count of bases not matched to a gene: 6. As DNA, the CDR3 is TGCGCCAGCAGCCAACTCGCTAGCGGGAATTCCTACAATGAGCAGTTCTTC. Its protein product is CASSQLASGNSYNEQFF.

The chain carries TRBV9 and TRBJ2-5; weak D call: TRBD1 (6 bases). V was clipped by 0 bases and J by 2 bases, with 11 bases between them. Germline CDR1 reads SGDLS; CDR2 reads YYNGEE. The CDR3 covers 15 residues. CDR3 sequence: CASSVGWGRQETQYF. CDR3 coding DNA: TGTGCCAGCAGCGTAGGATGGGGGCGGCAAGAGACCCAGTACTTC.

The genes are TRBV7-2 and TRBJ2-7, with 12 bases matching TRBD2. The ends lost 5 bases at V and 7 bases at J; junction bases unmatched: 6. This CDR3 contains 14 residues. Germline lookup yields CDR1 SGHTA and CDR2 FQGNSA. The CDR3 loop is CASSLMTSGSEQYF. The CDR3 nucleotides are TGTGCCAGCAGCCTCATGACTAGCGGGAGTGAGCAGTACTTC.

The chain links TRBV7-3 to TRBJ2-7, with a possible D match to TRBD2 (7 bases). This CDR3 has 15 amino acids. The ends were cut back, 2 bases at V and 4 bases at J, with 15 bases in the middle. CDR1 is SGHTA, CDR2 FQGTGA, per germline. The CDR3 loop is CASSLGPGGPYEQYF. Written as DNA, the CDR3 is TGTGCCAGCAGCTTAGGCCCGGGGGGCCCGTACGAGCAGTACTTC.

The V call is TRBV11-2, the J call TRBJ1-1; 7 nucleotides agree with TRBD1. The CDR3 is made up of 14 amino acids. V lost 4 bases to trimming and J lost 3 bases; unmatched junction nucleotides: 5. Per the germline V gene, CDR1 is SGHAT and CDR2 is FQNNGV. CDR3 residues: CASSSRGRDTEAFF. In nucleotides, the CDR3 is TGTGCCAGCAGCTCAAGGGGGCGTGACACTGAAGCTTTCTTT. Full variable domain (outside the CDR3, taken from reference TRBV11-2 and TRBJ1-1): EAGVAQSPRYKIIEKRQSVAFWCNPISGHATLYWYQQILGQGPKLLIQFQNNGVVDDSQLPKDRFSAERLKGVDSTLKIQPAKLEDSAVYLCASSSRGRDTEAFFGQGTRLTVV.

V is TRBV7-3 and J is TRBJ1-1; D not certain. V was clipped by 6 bases and J by 4 bases, with 9 bases between them. The CDR3 is 12 amino acids. CDR1 is SGHTA, CDR2 FQGTGA, per germline. In DNA, the CDR3 is TGTGCCAGCAGACTGCCGGGCACTGAAGCTTTCTTT. It yields the protein CASRLPGTEAFF.

The rearrangement links TRBV2 to TRBJ1-1, with a weak D call TRBD1 (5 bases). The V end was cut by 3 bases, the J end by 1 base, with 9 bases between. CDR1 SNHLY and CDR2 FYNNEI come from the germline V gene. This CDR3 has 14 residues. The CDR3 sequence: CASSDFGGNTEAFF. The CDR3 DNA sequence: TGTGCCAGCAGTGACTTCGGGGGGAACACTGAAGCTTTCTTT.

Here the CDR3 reads CAISETPGTEAFF. Here the CDR3 DNA reads TGTGCCATCAGTGAGACCCCGGGGACTGAAGCTTTCTTT. This sequence joins TRBV10-3 and TRBJ1-1; D is uncertain. The CDR3 consists of 13 residues. Germline loops: CDR1 ENHRY, CDR2 SYGVKD. Trimming took 2 bases from V and 5 from J, leaving 9 bases between them.

This clone appeared a single time. The V and J genes are TRBV19 and TRBJ1-1; 10 bases map to TRBD1. The germline CDR1 and CDR2 sequences are LNHDA and SQIVND (reference sequence). The CDR3 has 14 amino acids. The J segment lost 4 bases and the V segment lost 1 base, leaving 0 bases of the junction unmatched. As DNA, the CDR3 is TGTGCCAGTAGTATAGGGACAGGGGGCACTGAAGCTTTCTTT. This gives the protein CASSIGTGGTEAFF.

This chain links TRBV5-6 with TRBJ2-3; TRBD2 agrees at 11 bases. V shed 4 bases and J 1 base; nucleotides not matched to a gene: 5. The CDR3 is made up of 16 amino acids. Germline values: CDR1 SGHDT, CDR2 YYEEEE. The chain's CDR3 is CASSPGLAEGTDTQYF. The CDR3 DNA sequence: TGTGCCAGCAGCCCGGGACTAGCGGAGGGCACAGATACGCAGTATTTT.

The chain is built from TRBV5-1 and TRBJ2-1; TRBD1 matches 7 bases. Germline V gene data show CDR1 as SGHRS and CDR2 as YFSETQ. V trimming: 6 bases; J trimming: 7 bases; junction bases outside the gene matches: 4. This CDR3 comprises 12 residues. The CDR3 region is CASTNRGNEQFF. DNA of the CDR3: TGCGCCAGCACCAACAGGGGAAATGAGCAGTTCTTC.

The chain has TRBV6-4 and TRBJ2-3, with a tentative D call TRBD2 (6 bases). Germline V gene sequence: CDR1 MRHNA, CDR2 SNTAGT. The CDR3 consists of 15 residues. Trimming pared 4 bases from V and 6 bases from J, leaving 17 bases between. CDR3 region: CASSGSGLPRDTQYF. The CDR3 DNA reads as TGTGCCAGCAGTGGCTCGGGACTCCCGAGGGATACGCAGTATTTT.

The genes are TRBV5-1 and TRBJ1-3, with unresolved D. Trimming took 0 bases from V and 2 from J, leaving 6 bases between them. Looked up from germline, CDR1 is SGHRS and CDR2 is YFSETQ. This CDR3 has 14 residues. CDR3 residues: CASSLGGTGNTIYF. The CDR3 DNA sequence: TGCGCCAGCAGCTTGGGAGGGACTGGAAACACCATATATTTT.

J is TRBJ1-5 and V is TRBV6-1; 7 bases align to TRBD1. Unmatched junction bases numbered 5, after V lost 7 bases and J lost 5 bases. Germline V gene lookup returns CDR1 MNHNS and CDR2 SASEGT. The CDR3 runs to 13 residues. The DNA of the CDR3 is TGTGCCAGCAATCGACAGGGACATCAGCCCCAGCATTTT. Translating gives CASNRQGHQPQHF.

The J gene is TRBJ1-2, the V gene TRBV27; 8 bases match TRBD1. This CDR3 has 14 residues. The V and J ends lost 2 bases and 2 bases, in that order; junction bases with no gene match: 1. Germline V gene data show CDR1 as MNHEY and CDR2 as SMNVEV (reference sequence). The CDR3 sequence: CASSLRTGNYGYTF. CDR3 DNA sequence: TGTGCCAGCAGTTTAAGGACAGGGAACTATGGCTACACCTTC.

The chain uses TRBV14 and TRBJ2-7; D is possibly TRBD1 (5 bases). The ends were cut back, 5 bases at V and 0 bases at J, with 17 bases in the middle. Germline CDR1 and CDR2: SGHDN and FVKESK. The CDR3 covers 16 residues. The CDR3 sequence: CASSTLGPPSSYEQYF. CDR3 nucleotides: TGTGCCAGCAGCACTCTGGGGCCCCCGAGCTCCTACGAGCAGTACTTC.

This clone is a singleton in its sample. V is TRBV7-9 and J is TRBJ2-7, with a weak D call TRBD2 (5 bases). Trimming pared 4 bases from V and 1 base from J, leaving 11 bases between. Germline CDR1 is SEHNR and CDR2 is FQNEAQ (reference sequence). The CDR3 sequence is 14 residues long. The CDR3 sequence: CASSSRDWSYEQYF. CDR3 sequence (DNA): TGTGCCAGCAGCTCCCGGGATTGGTCCTACGAGCAGTACTTC.

This chain uses TRBV10-3 with TRBJ2-7; D call uncertain. Trimming took 0 bases from V and 0 from J, leaving 9 bases between them. Germline CDR1 reads ENHRY; CDR2 reads SYGVKD. The CDR3 loop spans 15 amino acids. CDR3 DNA: TGTGCCATCAGTGAGTCACGAGAGCTCTCCTACGAGCAGTACTTC. It yields the protein CAISESRELSYEQYF.

This sequence joins TRBV27 and TRBJ2-1; TRBD2 matches 8 bases. There are 17 residues in the CDR3. CDR1 is MNHEY and CDR2 is SMNVEV in the germline V gene (reference sequence). The trim removed 5 bases at V and 0 bases at J, leaving 9 bases unmatched. CDR3 nucleotide sequence: TGTGCCAGCAGTCCATATTTAAGCGGGAGCTCCTACAATGAGCAGTTCTTC. Encoded protein: CASSPYLSGSSYNEQFF.

This sequence joins TRBV28 and TRBJ1-5, with TRBD1 matching over 10 bases. V trimming: 8 bases; J trimming: 5 bases; junction bases outside the gene matches: 6. Germline V gene data show CDR1 as MDHEN and CDR2 as SYDVKM. The CDR3 is 14 amino acids. CDR3 sequence: CASATGGFDQPQHF. The CDR3 coding sequence is TGTGCCAGCGCGACAGGGGGCTTCGATCAGCCCCAGCATTTT.

This rearrangement joins TRBV6-5 to TRBJ2-5; maybe TRBD1 (6 bases). Between the trimmed V and J ends, which lost 2 bases and 5 bases, there was a span of 9 bases. The CDR3 contains 13 residues. From germline, CDR1 is MNHEY and CDR2 SVGAGI. The CDR3 sequence is CASSYPTGETQYF. The DNA of the CDR3 is TGTGCCAGCAGTTACCCCACAGGGGAGACCCAGTACTTC.

The rearrangement uses TRBV27 and TRBJ1-2; a weak D match, TRBD1 (5 bases). CDR3 length equals 15 residues. Deletions cut 5 bases from V and 2 bases from J, with 15 bases between. Germline V gene lookup returns CDR1 MNHEY and CDR2 SMNVEV (reference sequence). This CDR3 is CASSPQAVRNYGYTF. DNA of the CDR3: TGTGCCAGCAGTCCACAGGCGGTTCGAAACTATGGCTACACCTTC.

The V and J genes are TRBV18 and TRBJ1-3; weak D call: TRBD1 (6 bases). V was clipped by 8 bases and J by 6 bases, with 20 bases between them. The length of the CDR3 is 15 residues. Germline CDR1 is KGHSH and CDR2 is LQKENI. The CDR3 reads CASKPEDRPLNTIYF. The CDR3 coding sequence is TGTGCCAGCAAACCTGAGGACAGACCGTTAAACACCATATATTTT. Looking up the rest from reference TRBV18 and TRBJ1-3 gives the full variable domain: NAGVMQNPRHLVRRRGQEARLRCSPMKGHSHVYWYRQLPEEGLKFMVYLQKENIIDESGMPKERFSAEFPKEGPSILRIQQVVRGDSAAYFCASKPEDRPLNTIYFGEGSWLTVV.